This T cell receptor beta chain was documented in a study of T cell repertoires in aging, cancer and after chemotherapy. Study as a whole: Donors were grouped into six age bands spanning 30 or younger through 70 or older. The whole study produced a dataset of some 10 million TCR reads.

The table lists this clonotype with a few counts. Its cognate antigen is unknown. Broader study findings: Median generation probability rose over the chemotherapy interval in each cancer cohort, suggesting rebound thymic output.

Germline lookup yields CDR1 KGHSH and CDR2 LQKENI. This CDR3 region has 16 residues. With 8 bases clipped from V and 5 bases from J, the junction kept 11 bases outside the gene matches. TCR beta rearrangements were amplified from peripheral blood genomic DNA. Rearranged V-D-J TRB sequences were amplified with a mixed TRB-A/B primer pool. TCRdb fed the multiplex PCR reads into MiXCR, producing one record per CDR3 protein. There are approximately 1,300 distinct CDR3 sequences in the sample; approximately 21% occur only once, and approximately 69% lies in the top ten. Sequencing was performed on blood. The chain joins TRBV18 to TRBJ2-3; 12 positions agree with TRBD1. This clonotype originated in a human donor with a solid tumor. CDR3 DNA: TGTGCCAGCACCGCCGGGACAGGGGGCGGGATAGATACGCAGTATTTT. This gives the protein CASTAGTGGGIDTQYF.